The table lists the clone carrying this T cell receptor (beta chain) with many counts. The antigen is not known. This sample was taken from a study of regulatory T cells in long-lasting Graves disease. The time point: newly diagnosed GD, antithyroid drugs for less than 3 months. RNA extracted from PBMCs served as the sequencing template. Sequencing libraries for TCR beta were prepared with iRepertoire HTBI primers and Arm-PCR of CDR3 regions. Each CDR3 protein is one row after TCRdb ran MiXCR on the multiplex PCR reads. The repertoire has 250,000 to 400,000 distinct CDR3 sequences, 18% of them found once; the top ten carry about 40%. Study-level results: Owing to a sample size that was small, accuracy may have been reduced. Shared public clonotypes totalled 2,500 to 3,500 in persistent patients, compared with some 920 in new patients. Newly diagnosed disease favored TRBV20-1 and TRBJ2-1 over persistent disease.

After removal of 5 bases from V and 0 bases from J, the junction contained 6 bases not matched to a gene. Germline V lookup: CDR1 SNHLY, CDR2 FYNNEI. The length of the CDR3 is 16 residues. The sequenced sample was peripheral blood mononuclear cells (PBMCs), obtained at new diagnosis, from a patient treated with antithyroid drugs. This chain joins TRBV2 and TRBJ1-5; 8 bases are a match to TRBD1. The sequence was obtained from a female donor with Graves disease. The CDR3 DNA is TGTGCCAGCAGTAAGGACAGGGTTTATAGCAATCAGCCCCAGCATTTT. Translating gives CASSKDRVYSNQPQHF. Full variable domain (rest looked up from reference TRBV2 and TRBJ1-5): EPEVTQTPSHQVTQMGQEVILRCVPISNHLYFYWYRQILGQKVEFLVSFYNNEISEKSEIFDDQFSVERPDGSNFTLKIRSTKLEDSAMYFCASSKDRVYSNQPQHFGDGTRLSIL.